This entry features one T cell receptor beta chain sequence. Its antigen remains undetermined. As the CDR3 is not closed by the conserved phenylalanine or tryptophan, this likely results from a read error. The listed sequencing device is Illumina HiSeq 1500. TCRdb reanalyzed the raw reads on its own, using fastp at Q25 for trimming and MiXCR for clone calling, and kept in-frame beta chains. All rows with the same CDR3 protein become a single entry with the most common DNA and genes. The sample profile shows about 100,000 distinct CDR3 sequences; roughly 39% of them were found once. Of the sample, 65% to 75% falls within the top ten clones. The germline V gene supplies CDR1 MDHEN and CDR2 SYDVKM. The CDR3 spans 19 residues, counting both ends. Only the CDR3 region is kept as DNA, spanning 57 bases read in frame from base 1. V and J are trimmed by 4 bases and 6 bases, and the gene matches miss 22 bases of the junction.

This record comes from a study of T cell repertoires in cytomegalovirus infection (dated by TCRdb to between 2018 and 2021). Regarding the study in general: The peptide stimulations were aimed at well-studied HLA-B-restricted epitopes as well as recently identified HLA-C-restricted CMV epitopes, whose presentation resists viral immunomodulation. Donor HLA type was relevant to the analysis, because carriage of CMV infection together with the matching HLA type was indicated by public TCR beta signatures. Results and caveats for the whole study, not just this receptor: Carriers of CMV infection plus the relevant HLA type were discriminated by the cumulative frequency of public TCR beta family members in the study cohort and in an independent roughly 380-donor cohort. The ex vivo response was dominated by HLA-C-restricted CMV-specific TCR beta clonotypes, and the single most frequent clonotype in two of eight donors was supplied by these HLA-C-restricted clonotypes.

The label giving this sample's treatment or condition can be read as: in vitro stimulation with specific CMV peptide epitopes to enrich CMV-specific T cells. The chain is made from TRBV28 and TRBJ2-7, and TRBD1 aligns with 9 junction nucleotides. The TCR sequence derives from a human donor in good health (CMV status not recorded). Some clones in this sample may be carry-over from other donors' samples. The material was CD8+ T cells from cultured PBMCs, obtained from culture after CMV antigen stimulation. The DNA sequence reads TGTGCCAGCAGTTCACCGATAAACAGGGGGCAAAAGGGAGCGCTCGAGCAGTACCTC. This translates into CASSSPINRGQKGALEQYL.